The 13 T cell receptor beta chains below all came from one sample that was sequenced in a study of CD8+ T cells in alopecia areata. Treatment given: oral pan-JAK inhibitor, 5-10 mg twice daily. After isolation, RNA underwent reverse transcription to generate cDNA as the sequencing template. Method: immunoSEQ multiplex PCR; TCRdb's copy keeps in-frame clones and lacks some. Among roughly 110,000 clones listed, approximately 51% were seen once. The sample here was CD4+ T cells sorted from blood, taken at week 24, from a patient treated with tofacitinib. The receptors were sampled from a human donor with alopecia areata.

The gene calls are TRBV30 and TRBJ2-5; 9 bases agree with TRBD2. In germline, CDR1 is GTSNPN, CDR2 SVGIG (reference sequence). V was clipped by 1 base and J by 5 bases; unmatched bases: 5. The CDR3 length is 14 residues. Written as DNA, the CDR3 is TGTGCCTGGAGTGATAGCGGGGGAGGTGAGACCCAGTACTTC. The encoded protein is CAWSDSGGGETQYF.

Concerning this clone: At one end, the junction sequence differs from germline, possibly due to a read error. The chain combines TRBV7-7 with TRBJ2-5, with D possibly being TRBD1 or TRBD2 (6 bases each). From germline, CDR1 is SSHAT and CDR2 FNYEAQ (reference sequence). The CDR3 has 15 amino acids. CDR3 coding DNA: TGTGCTAGCAGCGTATCCCGGGGGCCGTGGGAGACCCAGTACTTC. Amino acid sequence: CASSVSRGPWETQYF.

The table lists this clone with a few counts. This CDR3 is CAWSPLGQTGGYTF. DNA of the CDR3: TGTGCCTGGAGCCCGCTAGGGCAGACAGGAGGCTACACCTTC. The chain uses TRBV30 and TRBJ1-2, with D possibly being TRBD1 (6 bases). This CDR3 contains 14 residues. V dropped 3 bases and J dropped 8 bases, with 19 bases sitting between them. From germline, CDR1 is GTSNPN and CDR2 SVGIG (reference sequence).

CDR3 sequence: CASSPATGFEQYF. CDR3 DNA sequence: TGTGCCAGCAGCCCCGCCACAGGGTTCGAGCAGTACTTC. This chain connects TRBV5-5 to TRBJ2-7; possibly TRBD1 for D (6 bases). Germline values: CDR1 SGHKS, CDR2 YYEKEE (reference sequence). The CDR3 covers 13 residues. Trimming took off 4 bases at V and 6 bases at J, with 14 bases between the two ends.

This clone was seen only a few times. CDR3 nucleotides: TGTGCCAGCAGCGTAAAAGGGTGGAATGAGCAGTTCTTC. Its translation is CASSVKGWNEQFF. The rearrangement links TRBV9 to TRBJ2-1; no reliable D call. The CDR3 consists of 13 residues. Germline-derived CDR1 and CDR2 are SGDLS and YYNGEE. Trimming pared 1 base from V and 7 bases from J, leaving 9 bases between.

Of note for this clone: One end of the junction fails to match germline, which may point to a read error. The chain combines TRBV4-3 with TRBJ2-3; D perhaps matches TRBD2 (5 bases). Germline assignment: CDR1 LGHNA and CDR2 YSLEER. The CDR3 runs to 13 residues. This CDR3 reads CASRQAGTDTQYF. In DNA, the CDR3 is TGCGCCAGCAGACAAGCGGGCACAGATACGCAGTATTTT.

This clone showed up just a few times. V usage is TRBV7-2 and J usage is TRBJ1-5; D uncertain. V was trimmed by 0 bases and J by 1 base, leaving 7 bases between them. Germline assignment: CDR1 SGHTA and CDR2 FQGNSA. The CDR3 is 15 amino acids. The DNA of the CDR3 is TGTGCCAGCAGCTTAGCCTTGGACAGCAATCAGCCCCAGCATTTT. It specifies CASSLALDSNQPQHF.

The count of this clone is one. The chain is built from TRBV5-4 and TRBJ1-6; D call uncertain. CDR1 and CDR2 (germline): SGHNT, YYREEE (reference sequence). V was clipped by 0 bases and J by 8 bases, with 12 bases between them. This CDR3 comprises 15 residues. The DNA for the CDR3 is TGTGCCAGCAGCTTGGAGGCAGCCAAGGATTCACCCCTCCACTTT. It codes for CASSLEAAKDSPLHF.

This clone appeared once. V and J are TRBV15 and TRBJ1-6, with D maybe TRBD1 (5 bases). Germline V gives CDR1 LNHNV, CDR2 YYDKDF (reference sequence). This CDR3 is 17 amino acids long. Deletions cut 1 base from V and 1 base from J, with 11 bases between. CDR3 DNA: TGTGCCACCAGCAGAGTGAGGGGCTTGTCCTATAATTCACCCCTCCACTTT. It codes for CATSRVRGLSYNSPLHF.

This clone was found once. The gene calls are TRBV6-5 and TRBJ1-1; 7 bases agree with TRBD1. The CDR3 runs to 14 residues. V lost 0 bases, J lost 8 bases, and 6 bases stayed unmatched. Germline CDR1 is MNHEY and CDR2 is SVGAGI. CDR3 region: CASSYSGTDWEAFF. In nucleotides, the CDR3 is TGTGCCAGCAGTTACTCGGGGACAGATTGGGAAGCTTTCTTT.

This clone was detected a few times. CDR3 nucleotide sequence: TGTGCCACCTCGGGGACAGGGGCCCGTGGGCAGTACTTC. Protein product: CATSGTGARGQYF. This rearrangement joins TRBV6-6 to TRBJ2-7, with 10 bases identical to TRBD1. Trimming at V came to 10 bases and at J to 9 bases, leaving 12 bases not matched to a gene. Germline lookup yields CDR1 MNHNY and CDR2 SVGAGI (reference sequence). CDR3 size: 13 residues.

A few counts support this clone. V and J are TRBV14 and TRBJ2-4; D is unclear. The germline CDR1 and CDR2 sequences are SGHDN and FVKESK. This CDR3 region has 13 residues. Trimming removed 0 bases from V and 9 bases from J, with 9 bases in between. CDR3 amino acids: CASSQDWAAIQYF. The CDR3 DNA sequence: TGTGCCAGCAGCCAAGACTGGGCAGCCATTCAGTACTTC.

This chain uses TRBV20-1 with TRBJ1-2, with no clear D. Trimming took off 6 bases at V and 6 bases at J, with 8 bases between the two ends. Germline values: CDR1 DFQATT, CDR2 SNEGSKA (reference sequence). The CDR3 sequence is 10 residues long. CDR3 nucleotide sequence: TGCAGTGCCCGCCAAGATGGCTACACCTTC. It is translated as CSARQDGYTF.